This TCR beta chain was sequenced for a study of shared clonotypes between healthy human individuals. Germline CDR1 is SGHVS and CDR2 is FQNEAQ. CDR3 size: 14 residues. Germline trimming cut 5 bases from V and 3 bases from J; bases unmatched to any gene: 6. TCRdb keeps only in-frame clones here, not all; method: immunoSEQ multiplex PCR. Of about 1 million clones in the sample, around 78% were seen once. The receptor's source is a young man in good health. Some clones in this sample may be carry-over from other donors' samples. This rearrangement joins TRBV7-8 to TRBJ1-1; the match to TRBD1 covers 7 bases. Sequencing was carried out using memory CD4+ T cells from PBMCs. The subset is: CD45RA-negative fraction. CDR3 DNA: TGTGCCAGCAGCACCAGGGGGTCGGACACTGAAGCTTTCTTT. Its translation: CASSTRGSDTEAFF.